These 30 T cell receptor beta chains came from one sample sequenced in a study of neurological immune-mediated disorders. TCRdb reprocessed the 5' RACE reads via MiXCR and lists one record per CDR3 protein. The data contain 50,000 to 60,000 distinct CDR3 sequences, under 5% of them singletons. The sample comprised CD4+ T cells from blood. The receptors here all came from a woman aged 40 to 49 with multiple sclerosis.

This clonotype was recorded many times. In DNA, the CDR3 is TGTGCCAGCTTCGCCGGCCTATCAGGCAATGAGCAGTTCTTC. Translation gives CASFAGLSGNEQFF. This chain joins TRBV6-5 and TRBJ2-1; unclear D gene. CDR1 is MNHEY and CDR2 is SVGAGI in the germline V gene. Trimming took off 8 bases at V and 6 bases at J, with 17 bases between the two ends. The CDR3 sequence is 14 residues long.

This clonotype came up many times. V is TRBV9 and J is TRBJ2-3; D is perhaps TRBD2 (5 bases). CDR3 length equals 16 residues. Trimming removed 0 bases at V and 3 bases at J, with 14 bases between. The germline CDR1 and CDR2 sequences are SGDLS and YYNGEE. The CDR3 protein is CASSVVGFPGTDTQYF. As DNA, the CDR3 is TGTGCCAGCAGCGTAGTTGGCTTCCCGGGGACAGATACGCAGTATTTT.

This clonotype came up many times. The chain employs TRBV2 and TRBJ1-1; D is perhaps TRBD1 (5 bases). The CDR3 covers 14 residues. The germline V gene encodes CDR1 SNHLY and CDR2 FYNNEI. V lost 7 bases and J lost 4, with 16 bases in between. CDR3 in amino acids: CASKSEGWSTEAFF. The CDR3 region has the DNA TGTGCCAGCAAGTCGGAGGGGTGGAGCACTGAAGCTTTCTTT.

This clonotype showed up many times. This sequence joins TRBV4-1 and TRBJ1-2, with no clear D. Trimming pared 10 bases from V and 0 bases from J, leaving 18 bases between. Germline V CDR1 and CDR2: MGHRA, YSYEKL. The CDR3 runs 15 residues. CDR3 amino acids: CATRSHLGANYGYTF. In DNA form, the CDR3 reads TGCGCCACCAGATCACATCTTGGGGCTAACTATGGCTACACCTTC.

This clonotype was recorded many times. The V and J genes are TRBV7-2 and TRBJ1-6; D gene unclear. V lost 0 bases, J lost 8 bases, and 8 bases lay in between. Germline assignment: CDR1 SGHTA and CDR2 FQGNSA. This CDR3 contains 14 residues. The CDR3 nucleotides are TGTGCCAGCAGCTTAGCGTCGGCCTATTCACCCCTCCACTTT. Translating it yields CASSLASAYSPLHF.

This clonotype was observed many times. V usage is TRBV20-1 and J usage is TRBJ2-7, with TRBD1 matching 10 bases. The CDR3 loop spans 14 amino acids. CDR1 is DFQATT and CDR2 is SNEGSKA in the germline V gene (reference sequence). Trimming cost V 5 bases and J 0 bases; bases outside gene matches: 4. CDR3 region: CSAGDRGPSYEQYF. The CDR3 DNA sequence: TGCAGTGCTGGCGACAGGGGGCCCTCCTACGAGCAGTACTTC.

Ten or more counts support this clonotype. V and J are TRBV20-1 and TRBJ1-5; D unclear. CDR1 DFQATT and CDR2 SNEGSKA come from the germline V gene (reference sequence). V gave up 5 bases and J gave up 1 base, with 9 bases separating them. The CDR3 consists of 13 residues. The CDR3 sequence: CSALGVSNQPQHF. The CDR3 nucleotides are TGCAGTGCTCTGGGTGTAAGCAATCAGCCCCAGCATTTT.

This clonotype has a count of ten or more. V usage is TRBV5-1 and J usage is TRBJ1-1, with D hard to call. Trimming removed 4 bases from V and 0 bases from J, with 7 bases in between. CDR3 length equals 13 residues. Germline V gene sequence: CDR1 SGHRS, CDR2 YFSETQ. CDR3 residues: CASSRGMNTEAFF. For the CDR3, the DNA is TGCGCCAGCAGCCGCGGGATGAACACTGAAGCTTTCTTT. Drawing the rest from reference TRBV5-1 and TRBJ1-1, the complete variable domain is KAGVTQTPRYLIKTRGQQVTLSCSPISGHRSVSWYQQTPGQGLQFLFEYFSETQRNKGNFPGRFSGRQFSNSRSEMNVSTLELGDSALYLCASSRGMNTEAFFGQGTRLTVV.

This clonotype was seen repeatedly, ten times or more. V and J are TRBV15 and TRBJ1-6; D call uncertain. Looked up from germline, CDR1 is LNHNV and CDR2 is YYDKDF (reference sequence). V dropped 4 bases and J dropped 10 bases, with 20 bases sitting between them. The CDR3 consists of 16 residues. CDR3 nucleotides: TGTGCCACCAGCAAGCCGGGCCAAGAGAATGAGTCACCCCTCCACTTT. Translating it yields CATSKPGQENESPLHF.

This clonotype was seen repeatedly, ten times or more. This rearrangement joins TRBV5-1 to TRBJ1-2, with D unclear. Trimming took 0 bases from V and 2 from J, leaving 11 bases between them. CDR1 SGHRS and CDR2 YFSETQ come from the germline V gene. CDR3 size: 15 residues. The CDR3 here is CASSLGRGLNYGYTF. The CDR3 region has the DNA TGCGCCAGCAGCTTGGGCCGAGGGCTGAACTATGGCTACACCTTC.

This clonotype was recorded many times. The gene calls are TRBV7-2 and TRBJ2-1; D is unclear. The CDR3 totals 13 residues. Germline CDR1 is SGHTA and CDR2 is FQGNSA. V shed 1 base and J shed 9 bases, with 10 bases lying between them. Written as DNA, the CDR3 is TGTGCCAGCAGCTTAGAGGCCCGAGGTGAGCAGTTCTTC. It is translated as CASSLEARGEQFF.

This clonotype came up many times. The CDR3 reads CASSLGVEETQYF. CDR3 in DNA: TGCGCCAGCAGCTTGGGTGTGGAAGAGACCCAGTACTTC. This chain uses TRBV5-1 with TRBJ2-5, with D unresolved. This CDR3 region has 13 residues. Germline CDR1 reads SGHRS; CDR2 reads YFSETQ. Between the trimmed V and J ends, which lost 0 bases and 3 bases, there was a span of 6 bases.

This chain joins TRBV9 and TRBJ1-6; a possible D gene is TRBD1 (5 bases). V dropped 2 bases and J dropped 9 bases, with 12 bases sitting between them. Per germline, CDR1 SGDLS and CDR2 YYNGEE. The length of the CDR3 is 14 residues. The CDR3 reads CASSVGTGGSPLHF. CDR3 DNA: TGTGCCAGCAGCGTCGGGACCGGAGGTTCACCCCTCCACTTT.

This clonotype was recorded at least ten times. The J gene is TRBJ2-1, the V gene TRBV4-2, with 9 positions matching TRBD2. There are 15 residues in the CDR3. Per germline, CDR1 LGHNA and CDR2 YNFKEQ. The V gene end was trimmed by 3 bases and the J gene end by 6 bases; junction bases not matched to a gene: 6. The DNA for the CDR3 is TGTGCCAGCAGCCACGCGGGGGGGCCAATCAATGAGCAGTTCTTC. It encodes CASSHAGGPINEQFF.

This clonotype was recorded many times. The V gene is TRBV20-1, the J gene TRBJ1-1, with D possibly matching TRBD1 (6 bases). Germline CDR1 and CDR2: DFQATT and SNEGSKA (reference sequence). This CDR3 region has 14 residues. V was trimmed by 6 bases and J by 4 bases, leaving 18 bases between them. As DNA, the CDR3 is TGCAGTGCCCCAAGCGCCCAGGGGCCCACTGAAGCTTTCTTT. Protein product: CSAPSAQGPTEAFF.

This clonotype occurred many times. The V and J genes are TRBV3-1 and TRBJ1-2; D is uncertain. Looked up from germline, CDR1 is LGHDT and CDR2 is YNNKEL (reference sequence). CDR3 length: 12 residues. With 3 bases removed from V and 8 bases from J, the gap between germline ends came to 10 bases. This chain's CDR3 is CASSHLTRGYTF. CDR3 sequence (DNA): TGTGCCAGCAGCCATCTGACGAGGGGCTACACCTTC.

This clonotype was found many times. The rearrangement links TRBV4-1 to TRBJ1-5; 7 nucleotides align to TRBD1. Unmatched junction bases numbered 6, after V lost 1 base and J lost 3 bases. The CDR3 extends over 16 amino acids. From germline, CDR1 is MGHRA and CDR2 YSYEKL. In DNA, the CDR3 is TGCGCCAGCAGCCAAGTTTGGGGACAGCCCAATCAGCCCCAGCATTTT. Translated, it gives CASSQVWGQPNQPQHF.

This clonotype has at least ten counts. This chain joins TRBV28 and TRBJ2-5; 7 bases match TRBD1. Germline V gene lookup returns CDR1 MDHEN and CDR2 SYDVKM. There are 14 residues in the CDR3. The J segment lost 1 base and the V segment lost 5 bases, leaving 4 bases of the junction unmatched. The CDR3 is CASSPWDSQETQYF. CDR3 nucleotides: TGTGCCAGCAGTCCCTGGGACAGCCAAGAGACCCAGTACTTC.

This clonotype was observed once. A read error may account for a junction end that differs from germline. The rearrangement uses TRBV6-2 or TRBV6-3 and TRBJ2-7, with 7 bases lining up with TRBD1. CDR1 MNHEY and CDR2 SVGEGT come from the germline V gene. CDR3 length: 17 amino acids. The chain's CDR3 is CASSWGRLRDRAYEQYF. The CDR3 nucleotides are TGTGCCAGCAGTTGGGGAAGGCTCCGGGACAGAGCCTACGAGCAATACTTC.

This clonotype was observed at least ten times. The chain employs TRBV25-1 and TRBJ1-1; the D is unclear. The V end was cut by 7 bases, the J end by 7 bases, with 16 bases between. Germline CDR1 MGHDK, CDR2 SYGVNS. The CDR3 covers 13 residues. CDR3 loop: CASTSPERVEAFF. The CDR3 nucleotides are TGTGCCAGCACCAGCCCTGAGAGGGTTGAAGCTTTCTTT.

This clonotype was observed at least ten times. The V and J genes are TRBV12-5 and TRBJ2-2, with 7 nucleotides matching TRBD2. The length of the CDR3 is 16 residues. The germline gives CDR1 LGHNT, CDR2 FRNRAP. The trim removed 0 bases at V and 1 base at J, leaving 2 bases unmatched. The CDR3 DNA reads TGTGCTAGTGGTTTGGTAGCGGGGCAGAACACCGGGGAGCTGTTTTTT. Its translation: CASGLVAGQNTGELFF.

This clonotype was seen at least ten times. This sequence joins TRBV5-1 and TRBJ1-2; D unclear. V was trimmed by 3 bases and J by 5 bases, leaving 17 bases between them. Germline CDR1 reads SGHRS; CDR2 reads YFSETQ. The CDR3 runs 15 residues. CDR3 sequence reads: CASSYYTIDTYGYTF. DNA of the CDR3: TGCGCCAGCAGCTACTATACAATCGACACATATGGCTACACCTTC.

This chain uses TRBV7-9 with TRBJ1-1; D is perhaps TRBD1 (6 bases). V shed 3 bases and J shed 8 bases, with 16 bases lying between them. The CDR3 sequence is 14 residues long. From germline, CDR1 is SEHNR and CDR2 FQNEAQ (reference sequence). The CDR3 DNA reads TGTGCCAGCAGCTTGGGGGGGGCCTGGTGGGAAGCTTTCTTT. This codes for CASSLGGAWWEAFF. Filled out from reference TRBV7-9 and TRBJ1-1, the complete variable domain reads DTGVSQNPRHKITKRGQNVTFRCDPISEHNRLYWYRQTLGQGPEFLTYFQNEAQLEKSRLLSDRFSAERPKGSFSTLEIQRTEQGDSAMYLCASSLGGAWWEAFFGQGTRLTVV.

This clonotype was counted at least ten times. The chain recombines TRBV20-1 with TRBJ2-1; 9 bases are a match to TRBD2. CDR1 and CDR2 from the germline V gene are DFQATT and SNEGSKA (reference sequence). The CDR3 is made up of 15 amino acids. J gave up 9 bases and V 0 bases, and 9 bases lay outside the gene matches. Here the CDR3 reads CSARDRRGGLGEQFF. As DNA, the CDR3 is TGCAGTGCTAGAGATAGGCGGGGGGGCCTCGGTGAGCAGTTCTTC.

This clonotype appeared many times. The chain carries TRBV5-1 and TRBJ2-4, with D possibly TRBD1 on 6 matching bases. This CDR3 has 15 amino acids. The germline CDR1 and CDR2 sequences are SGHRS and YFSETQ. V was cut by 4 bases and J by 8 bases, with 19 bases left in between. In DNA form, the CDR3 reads TGCGCCAGCAGCCTGCAACAGGGAAACCCAGACATTCAGTACTTC. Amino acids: CASSLQQGNPDIQYF.

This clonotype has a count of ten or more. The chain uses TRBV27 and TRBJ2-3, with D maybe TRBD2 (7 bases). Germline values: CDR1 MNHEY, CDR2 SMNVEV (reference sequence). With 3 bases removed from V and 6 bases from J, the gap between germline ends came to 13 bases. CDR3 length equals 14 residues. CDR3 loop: CASSLGGALDTQYF. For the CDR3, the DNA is TGTGCCAGCAGTTTGGGGGGGGCATTGGATACGCAGTATTTT.

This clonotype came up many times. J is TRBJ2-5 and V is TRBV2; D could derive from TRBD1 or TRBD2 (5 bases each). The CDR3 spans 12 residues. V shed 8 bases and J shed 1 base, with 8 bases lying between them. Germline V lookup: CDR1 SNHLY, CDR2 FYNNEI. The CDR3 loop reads CASGGTQETQYF. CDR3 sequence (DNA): TGTGCCAGCGGGGGAACCCAAGAGACCCAGTACTTC.

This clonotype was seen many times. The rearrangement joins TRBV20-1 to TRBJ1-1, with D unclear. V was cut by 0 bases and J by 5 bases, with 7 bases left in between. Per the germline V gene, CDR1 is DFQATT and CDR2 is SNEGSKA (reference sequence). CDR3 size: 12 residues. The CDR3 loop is CSAREGWTEAFF. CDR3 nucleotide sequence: TGCAGTGCTAGAGAGGGTTGGACTGAAGCTTTCTTT.

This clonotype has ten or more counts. CDR3 amino acids: CSARDPGQLNTEAFF. The DNA for the CDR3 is TGCAGTGCTAGAGACCCGGGACAGTTGAACACTGAAGCTTTCTTT. The chain has TRBV20-1 and TRBJ1-1; 7 bases match TRBD1. Per the germline V gene, CDR1 is DFQATT and CDR2 is SNEGSKA (reference sequence). V shed 0 bases, J shed 0 bases, and the junction held 4 bases outside the gene matches. This CDR3 region has 15 residues.

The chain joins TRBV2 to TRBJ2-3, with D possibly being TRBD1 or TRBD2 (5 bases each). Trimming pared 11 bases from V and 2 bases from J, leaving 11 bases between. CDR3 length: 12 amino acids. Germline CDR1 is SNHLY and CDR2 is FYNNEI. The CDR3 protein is CAGGPFTDTQYF. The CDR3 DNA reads TGTGCCGGGGGACCTTTCACAGATACGCAGTATTTT.